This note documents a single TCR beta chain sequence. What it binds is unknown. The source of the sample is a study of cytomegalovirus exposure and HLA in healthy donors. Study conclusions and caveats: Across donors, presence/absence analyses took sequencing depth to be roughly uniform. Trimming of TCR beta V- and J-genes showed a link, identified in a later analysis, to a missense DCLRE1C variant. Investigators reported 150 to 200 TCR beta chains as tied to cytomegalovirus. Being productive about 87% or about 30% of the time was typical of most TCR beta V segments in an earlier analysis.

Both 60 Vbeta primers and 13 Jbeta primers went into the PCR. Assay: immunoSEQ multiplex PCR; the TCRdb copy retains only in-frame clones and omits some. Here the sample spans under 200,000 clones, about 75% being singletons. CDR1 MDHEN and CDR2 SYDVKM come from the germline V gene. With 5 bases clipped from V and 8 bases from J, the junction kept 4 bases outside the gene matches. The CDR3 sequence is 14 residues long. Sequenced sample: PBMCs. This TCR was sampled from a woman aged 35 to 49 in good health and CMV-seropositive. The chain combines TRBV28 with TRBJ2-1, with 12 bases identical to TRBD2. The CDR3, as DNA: TGTGCCAGCAGTCGACTAGCGGGAGTTTATGAGCAGTTCTTC. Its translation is CASSRLAGVYEQFF. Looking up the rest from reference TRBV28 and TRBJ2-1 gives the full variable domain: DVKVTQSSRYLVKRTGEKVFLECVQDMDHENMFWYRQDPGLGLRLIYFSYDVKMKEKGDIPEGYSVSREKKERFSLILESASTNQTSMYLCASSRLAGVYEQFFGPGTRLTVL.